A selection of T cell receptor beta chains follows, all from one sample in a study of T cell responses to AZD1222 COVID-19 vaccine. Clones were sequenced by immunoSEQ multiplex PCR, and TCRdb holds only the in-frame ones, with some missing. The sample contains 140,000 to 150,000 clones, just under 95% of which appear only once. The source material was peripheral blood, sampled after recovery from COVID-19. The source of these receptors is an adult who had recovered from COVID-19. Both conserved end residues are part of each CDR3. Fields, in order: D gene, clone size, J gene, V gene, CDR3 protein, CDR3 DNA. D genes are given only for firm matches. Expanded clones get a size class; other rows say once, few or many, or leave the size out.

.,.,TRBJ1-1,TRBV19,CASSIEARNTEAFF,TGTGCCAGTAGTATCGAGGCGAGGAACACTGAAGCTTTCTTT
TRBD1,.,TRBJ2-3,TRBV10-3,CAISEVLGQGITDTQYF,TGTGCCATCAGTGAAGTGTTAGGACAGGGGATAACAGATACGCAGTATTTT
TRBD2,.,TRBJ2-3,TRBV5-1,CASSLGTSGDTQYF,TGCGCCAGCAGCCTAGGGACTAGCGGCGATACGCAGTATTTT
.,.,TRBJ2-6,TRBV2,CASSAPLAGANVLTF,TGTGCCAGCAGTGCCCCCTTGGCTGGGGCCAACGTCCTGACTTTC
.,once,TRBJ1-3,TRBV30,CAWSVPPPDSSRNTIYF,TGTGCCTGGAGTGTACCCCCCCCGGACTCGTCCCGAAACACCATATATTTT
.,.,TRBJ1-5,TRBV5-8,CASSLGAGFNQPQHF,TGTGCCAGCAGCTTGGGGGCAGGTTTTAATCAGCCCCAGCATTTT
TRBD2,.,TRBJ2-5,TRBV2,CASGLAGGVETQYF,TGTGCCAGCGGACTAGCGGGAGGTGTAGAGACCCAGTACTTC
TRBD2,.,TRBJ2-1,TRBV5-4,CASSGGPGTSGSPTDEQFF,TGTGCCAGCAGCGGAGGCCCAGGGACTAGCGGGAGCCCGACCGATGAGCAGTTCTTC
TRBD2,.,TRBJ2-3,TRBV27,CASSSPSGPLTDTQYF,TGTGCCAGCAGTTCCCCTAGCGGGCCACTCACAGATACGCAGTATTTT
.,.,TRBJ2-1,TRBV21-1,CASSKGPCSNEQFF,TGTGCCAGCAGCAAAGGCCCCTGTTCCAATGAGCAGTTCTTC
.,.,TRBJ2-7,TRBV20-1,CSASNWLASSYEQYF,TGCAGTGCTAGTAACTGGCTAGCGAGCTCCTACGAGCAGTACTTC
.,.,TRBJ2-1,TRBV27,CASSPGASSYNEQFF,TGTGCCAGCAGCCCAGGGGCTAGCTCCTACAATGAGCAGTTCTTC
TRBD1,.,TRBJ2-6,TRBV29-1,CSVGGTGSGGANVLTF,TGCAGCGTTGGAGGGACAGGGTCTGGTGGGGCCAACGTCCTGACTTTC
.,.,TRBJ1-2,TRBV29-1,CSVEEGAAGYTF,TGCAGCGTTGAAGAGGGGGCGGCCGGCTACACCTTC
.,.,TRBJ1-3,TRBV3-1/TRBV3-2,CASSQGRTVGNTIYF,TGTGCCAGCAGCCAAGGTCGGACGGTGGGAAACACCATATATTTT
.,once,TRBJ2-5,TRBV6-1,CASSELGVLIKGETQYF,TGTGCCAGCAGTGAATTAGGCGTTCTGATCAAGGGGGAGACCCAGTACTTC
TRBD2,.,TRBJ2-1,TRBV7-3,CASSWKRESYNEQFF,TGTGCCAGCAGCTGGAAGCGGGAATCCTACAATGAGCAGTTCTTC
TRBD1,.,TRBJ1-2,TRBV7-6,CASSLVPGQGSGGYTF,TGTGCCAGCAGCTTAGTCCCGGGACAGGGGTCGGGTGGCTACACCTTC
TRBD2,.,TRBJ2-1,TRBV7-9,CASTPPGLAGDNEQFF,TGTGCCAGCACACCACCGGGACTAGCGGGAGACAATGAGCAGTTCTTC
.,once,TRBJ2-7,TRBV5-1,CASSLNPLYEQYF,TGCGCCAGCAGCTTGAACCCATTATACGAGCAGTACTTC
TRBD1,.,TRBJ1-2,TRBV28,CASSSGYPQFRPPEQGFFYGYTF,TGTGCCAGCAGTTCCGGGTACCCCCAGTTTCGACCCCCCGAACAGGGGTTTTTCTATGGCTACACCTTC
.,.,TRBJ2-7,TRBV20-1,CSAGVREQYF,TGCAGTGCCGGAGTAAGGGAGCAGTACTTC
.,.,TRBJ2-3,TRBV9,CASSVGRGSPDTQYF,TGTGCCAGCAGCGTAGGGAGGGGGTCGCCAGATACGCAGTATTTT
.,.,TRBJ1-6,TRBV5-6,CASSPRAPRNSPLHF,TGTGCCAGCAGCCCACGGGCCCCTCGGAATTCACCCCTCCACTTT
.,.,TRBJ2-6,TRBV5-1,CASSNDWGANVLTF,TGCGCCAGCAGCAACGATTGGGGGGCCAACGTCCTGACTTTC
TRBD1,.,TRBJ2-1,TRBV27,CASSTRDRSYEQFF,TGTGCCAGCAGTACCCGGGACAGGTCCTATGAGCAGTTCTTC
.,.,TRBJ2-7,TRBV28,CASRFSAPSSYEQYF,TGTGCCAGCAGATTTAGTGCACCGAGCTCCTACGAGCAGTACTTC
TRBD1,.,TRBJ1-5,TRBV19,CASSPGTGNQPQHF,TGTGCCAGTAGCCCCGGGACAGGGAATCAGCCCCAGCATTTT
TRBD2,once,TRBJ2-7,TRBV14,CASSQEPAGATLSYEQYF,TGTGCCAGCAGCCAAGAACCAGCGGGAGCAACCCTCTCCTACGAGCAGTACTTC
TRBD2,.,TRBJ2-2,TRBV3-1/TRBV3-2,CASSQAGLAGGQDGELFF,TGTGCCAGCAGCCAAGCGGGACTAGCGGGAGGTCAAGACGGGGAGCTGTTTTTT
.,.,TRBJ1-3,TRBV7-9,CASSLVGGSGNTIYF,TGTGCCAGCAGCTTAGTGGGGGGCTCTGGAAACACCATATATTTT
.,.,TRBJ2-7,TRBV19,CASSIGGSYYEQYF,TGTGCCAGTAGTATAGGAGGGTCATACTACGAGCAGTACTTC
TRBD1,.,TRBJ2-7,TRBV7-9,CASSPTPGQGNYEQYF,TGTGCCAGCAGCCCAACTCCAGGACAGGGGAACTACGAGCAGTACTTC
.,.,TRBJ1-2,TRBV7-9,CASSPDGIQLAGGYTF,TGTGCCAGCAGCCCCGACGGAATACAACTAGCGGGTGGCTACACCTTC
TRBD2,once,TRBJ2-7,TRBV28,CASSPRLAGAYEQYF,TGTGCCAGCAGTCCCCGACTAGCGGGGGCCTACGAGCAGTACTTC
TRBD1,.,TRBJ1-2,TRBV5-4,CASSLAWTGVDGYTF,TGTGCCAGCAGCTTGGCATGGACAGGGGTAGATGGCTACACCTTC
.,.,TRBJ2-2,TRBV11-3,CASSQRFGTTGELFF,TGTGCCTCCAGCCAGCGGTTCGGGACCACCGGGGAGCTGTTTTTT
.,few,TRBJ2-3,TRBV7-6,CASSLDRLTLSSTDTQYF,TGTGCCAGCAGCTTAGATCGACTTACCCTCTCCAGCACAGATACGCAGTATTTT
TRBD1,once,TRBJ2-3,TRBV10-1,CASSGDRPATDTQYF,TGCGCCAGCAGTGGGGACAGGCCGGCCACAGATACGCAGTATTTT
.,.,TRBJ1-6,TRBV6-5,CASSYSTSSTGSPLHF,TGTGCCAGCAGTTACTCGACATCATCGACGGGTTCACCCCTCCACTTT
.,.,TRBJ1-4,TRBV3-1/TRBV3-2,CASSQEGREKLFF,TGTGCCAGCAGCCAGGAGGGAAGGGAAAAACTGTTTTTT
.,once,TRBJ2-1,TRBV5-6,CASSRTYNEQFF,TGTGCCAGCAGCCGGACCTACAATGAGCAGTTCTTC
.,.,TRBJ1-1,TRBV16,CASSQRAPEAFF,TGTGCCAGCAGCCAACGGGCTCCGGAAGCTTTCTTT
.,.,TRBJ2-7,TRBV5-6,CASSTVPDKQGSHEQYF,TGTGCCAGCAGCACCGTCCCGGACAAGCAAGGTAGCCACGAGCAGTACTTC
.,.,TRBJ2-7,TRBV4-1,CASSQEGGGWGEQYF,TGCGCCAGCAGCCAAGAAGGAGGGGGGTGGGGCGAGCAGTACTTC
.,.,TRBJ2-7,TRBV29-1,CSAGPGVYEQYF,TGCAGCGCTGGACCAGGGGTCTACGAGCAGTACTTC
.,.,TRBJ2-4,TRBV6-5,CASSTGGRVKNIQYF,TGTGCCAGCAGTACCGGGGGACGGGTTAAAAACATTCAGTACTTC
.,once,TRBJ1-5,TRBV5-6,CASSLAERGSNQPQHF,TGTGCCAGCAGCTTGGCGGAACGGGGTAGCAATCAGCCCCAGCATTTT
TRBD1,.,TRBJ1-5,TRBV19,CASFGDRGGAGNQPQHF,TGTGCCAGCTTCGGGGACAGGGGTGGAGCTGGCAATCAGCCCCAGCATTTT
.,once,TRBJ1-2,TRBV27,CASSSLGGRYGYTF,TGTGCCAGCAGTTCCCTCGGGGGCAGGTATGGCTACACCTTC